Only a few counts were recorded for the clone carrying this T cell receptor beta chain. Its antigen is still unknown. The sample is drawn from a study of cytomegalovirus exposure and HLA in healthy donors. Study overall: HLA-typed donors contributed some 87 million unique TCRs, which were held in an early data release. General observations from the study: In a later analysis, a genetic analysis reported fewer productive-TCR N-insertions in an Asian-associated ancestry cluster than the cohort average. Accurate prediction of HLA-A and HLA-B alleles (for most subjects) was reportedly achieved from TCR beta sequences.

Deletions cut 0 bases from V and 10 bases from J, with 19 bases between. Per the germline V gene, CDR1 is MNHEY and CDR2 is SVGAGI. This CDR3 has 15 amino acids. A multiplex PCR was run with 60 Vbeta primers and 13 Jbeta primers. Produced via immunoSEQ multiplex PCR; TCRdb's table is partial and in-frame only. The sample includes around 130,000 clones, 75% to 85% seen only once; the top ten take 1.5% to 2%. Sample: PBMCs. This TCR came from a man aged 35-49 years in good health and CMV-seronegative. This chain connects TRBV6-5 to TRBJ2-7, with D possibly TRBD2 on 5 matching bases. As DNA, the CDR3 is TGTGCCAGCAGTTACTCGGGTCTTTTTCCGAGGGAACAGTACTTC. This sequence encodes CASSYSGLFPREQYF.